The rows below give T cell receptor beta chains drawn from one sample of a study of T-cell memory formation after mild COVID-19. From the 5' RACE reads, TCRdb called clonotypes with MiXCR, one entry per CDR3 protein. The sample has 300,000 to 350,000 distinct CDR3 sequences, more than 13% seen once. The sequenced sample consisted of PBMCs or a T cell subset sorted from them (not recorded which). Every receptor here comes from a man aged 18 to 30 who had mild COVID-19 (a few samples of this study predate the infection). Cell type and time point are not known. Each CDR3 is given with its conserved first and last residue.

>TRBV7-8|TRBJ2-3
CASSTDGDTQYF
>TRBV20-1|TRBJ1-3
CSVTGGSGNTIYF
>TRBV4-3|TRBJ2-1
CASSQERISPSYNEQFF
>TRBV12-3/TRBV12-4|TRBJ1-3
CASSYPGPPGNTIYF
>TRBV28|TRBJ2-5
CASSLRQGGQETQYF
>TRBV4-1|TRBJ1-1
CASRYGNTEAFF
>TRBV12-3/TRBV12-4|TRBJ2-7
CASRPRGWHYEQYF
>TRBV21-1|TRBJ2-2
CASSTPWSTGELFF
>TRBV18|TRBJ1-6
CASSPIGTGNRNSPLHF
>TRBV20-1|TRBJ2-3
CSAREQGSDTQYF
>TRBV15|TRBJ1-3
CATSRDPSSSGNTIYF
>TRBV29-1|TRBJ1-2
CSAKAGYGYTF
>TRBV4-1|TRBJ2-2
CASRQRGDPNTGELFF
>TRBV4-2|TRBJ2-3
CASSHPFTDTGRRWDTQYF
>TRBV28|TRBJ2-5
CASSSPEVETQYF
>TRBV10-3|TRBJ1-1
CAISEREITEAFF
>TRBV27|TRBJ2-3
CASSLTPGQGARDTQYF
>TRBV5-5|TRBJ2-5
CASSSRPGAKETQYF
>TRBV4-3|TRBJ1-1
CASSQDFHGRPTEAFF
>TRBV12-5|TRBJ2-1
CASGELSGGINEQFF
>TRBV4-2|TRBJ2-7
CASSPEGVPYEQYF
>TRBV18|TRBJ1-2
CASSPIGTDYGYTF
>TRBV7-8|TRBJ1-2
CASSSDRDGYTF
>TRBV10-3|TRBJ1-2
CASDREGNYGYTF
>TRBV2|TRBJ1-1
CASSDEGRGAFF
>TRBV5-4|TRBJ1-1
CASSFSTSMNTEAFF
>TRBV7-8|TRBJ2-3
CASSFLETMPSTDTQYF
>TRBV4-1|TRBJ2-7
CASSQTGTGAYEQYF
>TRBV6-5|TRBJ2-1
CASRDGTARYNEQFF
>TRBV4-2|TRBJ2-1
CASSQEPGENEQFF
>TRBV5-1|TRBJ2-5
CASSMQETQYF
>TRBV29-1|TRBJ2-3
CSASGTLARYTQYF
>TRBV7-2|TRBJ2-5
CASSNSEGGSETQYF
>TRBV12-3/TRBV12-4|TRBJ1-6
CASSLETGVSPLHF
>TRBV5-1|TRBJ2-3
CASSPGQLKSLRDTQYF
>TRBV7-2|TRBJ2-7
CASSLVSVYEQYF
>TRBV18|TRBJ1-4
CASSPDQVREKLFF
>TRBV5-5|TRBJ1-2
CASSGGGLSYGYTF
>TRBV20-1|TRBJ1-5
CSARVSGSNQPQHF
>TRBV7-9|TRBJ2-3
CASSFGGQDTQYF
>TRBV20-1|TRBJ2-7
CSALDRVRYEQYF
>TRBV4-3|TRBJ2-7
CASSPQAGRSYEQYF
>TRBV6-5|TRBJ2-3
CASRRLGTANTDTQYF
>TRBV20-1|TRBJ2-3
CSARRGDRTDTQYF
>TRBV6-2/TRBV6-3|TRBJ2-7
CASSPRGRGDEQYF
>TRBV12-3/TRBV12-4|TRBJ1-5
CASSPTRGRVGNQPQHF
>TRBV30|TRBJ1-5
CAWSTDTGLNQPQHF
>TRBV4-3|TRBJ1-5
CASSQAAPDRGYQPQHF